Listed below are T cell receptor beta chains from one sample, sequenced in a study of CD8 T cells in Susac syndrome. TCRdb itself ran the immunoSEQ multiplex PCR reads through MiXCR, one entry per CDR3 protein. This repertoire shows more than 130,000 distinct CDR3 sequences, roughly 94% found once; its top ten account for over 0.25%. Sequenced sample: CD8+ T cells from PBMCs. Source of these receptors: a human donor in good health. CDR3s include the opening cysteine and the closing phenylalanine or tryptophan. Fields, in order: CDR3 length, V gene, D gene, J gene, clone size, CDR3 DNA, CDR3 protein. A D gene is named only where the DNA matches it firmly. A row's size may be missing; if present it is once, few, many or a size class.

15,TRBV7-9,TRBD2,TRBJ2-2,.,TGTGCCAGCAGACCTGGACTAGACCTTACCGGGGAGCTGTTTTTT,CASRPGLDLTGELFF
15,TRBV13,TRBD2,TRBJ2-1,.,TGTGCCAGCAGCTTGGCCATGCGGGAGGGGAATGAGCAGTTCTTC,CASSLAMREGNEQFF
12,TRBV7-9,.,TRBJ1-4,.,TGTGCCTCCTCGGCAGTCGGTGAAAAACTGTTTTTT,CASSAVGEKLFF
11,TRBV29-1,.,TRBJ2-1,.,TGCAGCGTTCACTACTTGAATGAGCAGTTCTTC,CSVHYLNEQFF
16,TRBV9,TRBD2,TRBJ2-1,.,TGTGCCAGCAGCGTAGTGGGCGGGAGCGGGAGGGATGAGCAGTTCTTC,CASSVVGGSGRDEQFF
14,TRBV15,TRBD2,TRBJ2-2,.,TGTGCCACCAGCAGAAGGGGACTAACCGGGGAGCTGTTTTTT,CATSRRGLTGELFF
16,TRBV18,TRBD1,TRBJ2-3,.,TGTGCCAGCTCACCTCGCAAAGGGGGCTCCACAGATACGCAGTATTTT,CASSPRKGGSTDTQYF
13,TRBV6-2/TRBV6-3,.,TRBJ2-7,.,TGTGCCAGCCGACCTACGCCGGGGGACGAGCAGTACTTC,CASRPTPGDEQYF
20,TRBV4-3,.,TRBJ2-3,.,TGCGCCAGCAGCCAAGATCGTCTAGCGATCCCTCAAACTAGCACAGATACGCAGTATTTT,CASSQDRLAIPQTSTDTQYF
13,TRBV9,.,TRBJ1-1,.,TGTGCCAGCAGCACCCAACCGGGAAGTGAAGCTTTCTTT,CASSTQPGSEAFF
15,TRBV27,TRBD1,TRBJ2-1,.,TGTGCCAGCAGTCTCCGGGACAGCATTTTTAATGAGCAGTTCTTC,CASSLRDSIFNEQFF
15,TRBV9,TRBD2,TRBJ2-2,.,TGTGCCAGCAGCGTAACTAGCGGAGACACCGGGGAGCTGTTTTTT,CASSVTSGDTGELFF
15,TRBV28,TRBD1,TRBJ1-5,.,TGTGCCAGCAGTCACCCGGGACAGGGAAATCAGCCCCAGCATTTT,CASSHPGQGNQPQHF
16,TRBV25-1,TRBD1,TRBJ1-5,.,TGTGCCAGCAGTGCCCAAACAGGGGATGAGAATCAGCCCCAGCATTTT,CASSAQTGDENQPQHF
14,TRBV20-1,.,TRBJ2-7,.,TGCAGTGCTAGAGATCATCTAGTGGTGGTCGGGCAGTACTTC,CSARDHLVVVGQYF
16,TRBV24-1,TRBD1,TRBJ2-1,.,TGTGCCACCAGTGATTTGCCGGGACAGTCCTACAATGAGCAGTTCTTC,CATSDLPGQSYNEQFF
16,TRBV6-2/TRBV6-3,.,TRBJ1-1,.,TGTGCCAGCAGACCGGCAAATAGGGTGGCCGACACTGAAGCTTTCTTT,CASRPANRVADTEAFF
12,TRBV5-6,.,TRBJ2-1,.,TGTGCCAGCAGCCCGTTCTCCGGGGAGCAGTTCTTC,CASSPFSGEQFF
14,TRBV7-9,.,TRBJ2-5,once,TGTGCCAGCAAACTGGGCGGGTACCAAGAGACCCAGTACTTC,CASKLGGYQETQYF
16,TRBV30,TRBD2,TRBJ2-1,.,TGTGCCTGTCAAACCGGGACTAGCAGGGCGGGGAATGAGCAGTTCTTC,CACQTGTSRAGNEQFF
13,TRBV6-2/TRBV6-3,TRBD2,TRBJ2-1,.,TGTGCCAGCTCGGGACTAGACTGGTATGAGCAGTTCTTC,CASSGLDWYEQFF
13,TRBV29-1,.,TRBJ1-4,.,TGCAGCGTTGTGGGGATCACTAATGAAAAACTGTTTTTT,CSVVGITNEKLFF
17,TRBV6-2/TRBV6-3,.,TRBJ2-3,.,TGTGCCAGCAGTTACAGACTGGACGGGGTTGCGGAAGATACGCAGTATTTT,CASSYRLDGVAEDTQYF
15,TRBV9,TRBD2,TRBJ2-7,.,TGTGCCAGCAGCACGAGCTCAGCGGGGGTCTACGAGCAGTACTTC,CASSTSSAGVYEQYF
10,TRBV20-1,.,TRBJ2-5,.,TGCAGTGGAACGCAAGAGACCCAGTACTTC,CSGTQETQYF
12,TRBV6-2/TRBV6-3,.,TRBJ2-5,.,TGTGCCAGCAGTGCCAACCAAGAGACCCAGTACTTC,CASSANQETQYF